The present T cell receptor beta chain was sequenced within a study of Ad26.COV2.S vaccination and SARS-CoV-2 variants (dated by TCRdb to the early 2020s). Some background on the complete study: Vaccine-arm donors came from COV1001, a multicentre, randomized, double-blind, placebo-controlled phase I-IIa trial of Ad26.COV2.S in healthy adults. Ad26.COV2.S was given intramuscularly at 5x10^10 or 1x10^11 viral particles, as a single shot or as two shots 56 days apart. TCRbeta repertoire sequencing was used to assess the specificity and breadth of SARS-CoV-2-reactive T cell receptors after Ad26.COV2.S vaccination. A total of approximately 32 samples were included in the TCR-sequenced set, comprising around 20 Ad26.COV2.S vaccine recipients, 5 placebo recipients and 8 SARS-CoV-2 convalescent individuals. Participants in the trial were split at random into five groups of five each, receiving low-dose or high-dose Ad26.COV2.S once or twice, or else placebo on both occasions. Blinding of investigators to trial group allocation was maintained during experiments and outcome assessment.

What the authors observed across the whole study: Spike-specific TCR breadth was higher in Ad26.COV2.S recipients than in placebo recipients (P = 0.0014). According to the authors, total T cell responses may have been underestimated by the TCR breadth and depth analyses. The study was not powered for comparison of responses between vaccine doses or regimens. Comparable non-spike TCR breadth was observed between vaccine and placebo recipients, consistent with only spike being contained in the vaccine. After vaccination, spike-specific CD8+ and CD4+ T cell responses were reported to show substantial breadth.

According to the study, the label for this sample's treatment or condition signals: about 20 received Ad26.COV2.S at low or high dose, single or two shots; 5 received placebo; per-sample allocation not given. Repertoires of vaccine and placebo recipients were sequenced from samples taken on day 63 after the first injection. Between 29 July and 7 August 2020, Cohort 1b enrolled 20 to 30 adults aged 18-55 years at one site in Boston, USA. Ad26.COV2.S was a replication-incompetent adenovirus type 26 vector expressing a prefusion-stabilized SARS-CoV-2 spike protein from the original Wuhan strain. Comment on this clone: It has no known antigen specificity. Base quality data are lacking; no much larger clone is found one base away.

Including cysteine and phenylalanine, the CDR3 has 10 amino acids. Of the read, only the CDR3 DNA is kept; its 30 bases are in frame from base 1. Trimming costs V 1 base and J 6 bases, and their ends lie 0 bases apart. Taken from the germline V gene (reference sequence), the CDR1 and CDR2 loops are SEHNR and FQNEAQ. TCRbeta CDR3 regions were sequenced with the immunoSEQ Assay. After extraction, genomic DNA underwent amplification by bias-controlled multiplex PCR, followed by high-throughput sequencing. The source study handled its data this way. Collapsing and filtering of sequences were performed to quantify the absolute abundance of each unique TCRbeta CDR3 region. Usable DNA was measured by amplifying reference genes present in all nucleated cells, and TCRbeta template counts were normalized to that usable DNA to estimate T cell fraction. Repertoire TCRs were annotated as SARS-CoV-2-specific when V gene, CDR3 amino acid sequence and J gene were exactly matched to a known reactive TCR set. The reference SARS-CoV-2 TCR set was obtained from MIRA and was filtered for enrichment in COVID-19-positive ImmuneCODE repertoires, whereby public or cross-reactive TCRs were removed. Drawing on the MIRA antigens, annotated TCRs were analysed further at the level of specific ORF or position within ORF. Breadth was defined as the number of annotated unique rearrangements divided by the total number of unique productive rearrangements, and depth was defined as the summed frequency of the annotated unique rearrangements. Two-sided Wilcoxon rank-sum tests were applied when comparing TCR breadth between groups. Sourced from immuneACCESS, this table was stored by TCRdb with only in-frame sequences that have V and J called. A share of the clones is absent; for the studies checked, an unresolved V gene accounts for under half, and the remainder has no known explanation. From that table come the V and J calls and clone size; the DNA was used to work out D and trimming. Here the sample has 300,000 to 400,000 clones; around 83% occur a single time. 2.5% to 3.5% of the sample rests with the top ten.

This sequence originates from a person between 18 and 65 years old who received the Ad26.COV2.S COVID-19 vaccine or a placebo. The chain uses TRBV7-9 and TRBJ2-5; confidence is insufficient to name the D gene. Specimen: peripheral blood, collected in a trial of Ad26.COV2.S vaccine versus placebo. The CDR3 region reads CASSLETQYF. The nucleotides read TGTGCCAGCAGCTTAGAGACCCAGTACTTC.